This is a list of T cell receptor beta chains from one sample in a study of PD-1 blockade in classical Hodgkin lymphoma. The data were produced by immunoSEQ multiplex PCR, yet TCRdb's version contains in-frame clones alone and is incomplete. Of some 96,000 clones listed, roughly 83% are singletons. Here the sequenced sample was peripheral blood mononuclear cells (PBMCs), taken at baseline. These receptors originate from a human donor with classical Hodgkin lymphoma. Each CDR3 is given with its conserved first and last residue. A D gene is named only where the DNA matches it firmly. A row's size may be missing; if present it is once, few, many or a size class.

v_call	j_call	clone_size	d_call	cdr3_aa	cdr3_nt
TRBV2	TRBJ1-5	NA	NA	CASSVSWQGIQPQHF	TGTGCCAGCAGTGTTTCTTGGCAGGGTATTCAGCCCCAGCATTTT
TRBV7-6	TRBJ2-1	NA	TRBD1	CASSTYTGAAYNEQFF	TGTGCCAGCAGCACCTATACAGGGGCGGCCTACAATGAGCAGTTCTTC
TRBV7-9	TRBJ2-3	NA	TRBD1	CASSFPGQASTDTQYF	TGTGCCAGCAGCTTCCCCGGACAGGCTAGCACAGATACGCAGTATTTT
TRBV20-1	TRBJ1-1	NA	NA	CSARGAAEAFF	TGCAGTGCTCGCGGGGCGGCTGAAGCTTTCTTT
TRBV9	TRBJ1-3	many	NA	CASSVQESSGNTIYF	TGTGCCAGCAGCGTACAGGAAAGCTCTGGAAACACCATATATTTT
TRBV16	TRBJ1-5	NA	NA	CASSQRRGQPQHF	TGTGCCAGCAGCCAGAGGCGGGGTCAGCCCCAGCATTTT
TRBV7-3	TRBJ2-7	NA	NA	CASSLKAAGSRELPYEQYF	TGTGCCAGCAGCTTAAAGGCCGCCGGAAGTCGGGAGCTCCCCTACGAGCAGTACTTC
TRBV4-1	TRBJ2-1	NA	NA	CASSQEDGTANEQFF	TGCGCCAGCAGCCAAGAGGACGGAACCGCCAATGAGCAGTTCTTC
TRBV5-1	TRBJ1-1	NA	TRBD1	CASSSGQGMAEAFF	TGCGCCAGCAGCTCTGGACAGGGTATGGCTGAAGCTTTCTTT
TRBV15	TRBJ2-7	NA	TRBD1	CATSGDRGGEQYF	TGTGCCACCAGCGGGGACAGGGGTGGCGAGCAGTACTTC
TRBV2	TRBJ2-7	NA	TRBD2	CASSRAGDPSYEQYF	TGTGCCAGCAGTCGAGCGGGAGACCCCTCCTACGAGCAGTACTTC
TRBV5-4	TRBJ2-3	NA	NA	CASSLGQDLRDTQYF	TGTGCCAGCAGCTTGGGCCAGGACCTCCGGGATACGCAGTATTTT
TRBV18	TRBJ2-5	NA	TRBD2	CASSPNSGRLETQYF	TGTGCCAGCTCACCCAATAGCGGGAGATTAGAGACCCAGTACTTC
TRBV19	TRBJ1-2	few	NA	CASSIQGPNYGYTF	TGTGCCAGTAGCATTCAGGGCCCTAACTATGGCTACACCTTC
TRBV18	TRBJ2-6	once	TRBD1	CASSPPGQGFGANVLTF	TGTGCCAGCTCACCACCCGGACAGGGTTTTGGGGCCAACGTCCTGACTTTC
TRBV5-8	TRBJ2-5	NA	NA	CASSFQVQETQYF	TGTGCCAGCAGCTTCCAGGTCCAAGAGACCCAGTACTTC
TRBV10-3	TRBJ2-7	NA	NA	CATGTEAGEQYF	TGTGCCACCGGGACGGAAGCGGGCGAGCAGTACTTC
TRBV5-1	TRBJ1-4	NA	NA	CASSAGTTTNEKLFF	TGCGCCAGCAGCGCAGGGACAACAACTAATGAAAAACTGTTTTTT
TRBV5-1	TRBJ2-3	NA	TRBD1	CASSLGQPLGDTQYF	TGCGCCAGCAGCCTGGGACAGCCACTGGGAGATACGCAGTATTTT
TRBV7-6	TRBJ2-3	NA	TRBD2	CASSLKTTSGAVLDTQYF	TGTGCCAGCAGCTTAAAAACCACTAGCGGAGCTGTTCTGGATACGCAGTATTTT
TRBV5-1	TRBJ2-3	NA	TRBD2	CASSLRLAALTDTQYF	TGCGCCAGCAGCTTGCGACTAGCGGCGCTCACAGATACGCAGTATTTT
TRBV4-3	TRBJ1-5	once	NA	CASSQDSAGNQPQHF	TGCGCCAGCAGCCAAGATTCGGCGGGAAATCAGCCCCAGCATTTT
TRBV10-3	TRBJ1-1	NA	NA	CAISGQGSLTEAFF	TGTGCCATCAGTGGGCAGGGGAGTTTAACTGAAGCTTTCTTT
TRBV7-7	TRBJ2-1	NA	TRBD1	CASSEAPGQGNEQFF	TGTGCCAGCAGCGAAGCCCCGGGACAGGGGAATGAGCAGTTCTTC
TRBV6-5	TRBJ1-2	few	NA	CASSYSVSYTYGYTF	TGTGCCAGCAGTTACTCGGTCAGTTACACCTATGGCTACACCTTC
TRBV5-4	TRBJ1-3	NA	TRBD1	CASSLGRGDSGNTIYF	TGTGCCAGCAGCTTGGGCAGGGGGGATTCTGGAAACACCATATATTTT
TRBV7-2	TRBJ2-5	NA	TRBD1	CASSLASRPTGVATQYF	TGTGCCAGCAGCTTAGCTTCAAGACCGACAGGGGTGGCGACCCAGTACTTC
TRBV27	TRBJ1-4	NA	NA	CASSPDRSSTNEKLFF	TGTGCCAGCAGCCCGGACAGAAGCTCAACTAATGAAAAACTGTTTTTT
TRBV7-9	TRBJ1-4	NA	NA	CASSLEATTNEKLFF	TGTGCCAGCAGCTTAGAGGCGACTACTAATGAAAAACTGTTTTTT
TRBV27	TRBJ2-1	NA	NA	CASSLIVGSYNEQFF	TGTGCCAGCAGTTTAATAGTGGGGTCTTACAATGAGCAGTTCTTC
TRBV25-1	TRBJ1-2	NA	NA	CASSEGVAGSSDYYGYTF	TGTGCCAGCAGCGAGGGAGTTGCAGGGTCCTCAGATTACTATGGCTACACCTTC
TRBV29-1	TRBJ1-5	NA	NA	CSVVMGAGDSNQPQHF	TGCAGCGTTGTAATGGGGGCTGGCGACAGCAATCAGCCCCAGCATTTT
TRBV11-3	TRBJ1-5	NA	NA	CASSFSAVNQPQHF	TGTGCCAGCAGCTTTTCCGCCGTTAATCAGCCCCAGCATTTT
TRBV9	TRBJ1-1	NA	TRBD1	CASSVFDRGGAAEAFF	TGTGCCAGCAGCGTCTTTGACAGGGGAGGAGCTGCTGAAGCTTTCTTT
TRBV27	TRBJ1-5	NA	TRBD1	CASSVTGTGRQPQHF	TGTGCCAGCAGTGTAACCGGGACAGGGCGTCAGCCCCAGCATTTT
TRBV7-6	TRBJ2-5	NA	NA	CASSSRDTQTRETQYF	TGTGCCAGCAGCTCCCGGGACACCCAAACTAGGGAGACCCAGTACTTC
TRBV2	TRBJ1-1	NA	TRBD1	CASSVQGVNTEAFF	TGTGCCAGCAGTGTGCAGGGGGTGAACACTGAAGCTTTCTTT